This is a list of T cell receptor beta chains from one sample in a study of T cell responses to AZD1222 COVID-19 vaccine. The protocol was immunoSEQ multiplex PCR, while the TCRdb copy is restricted to in-frame clones and leaves out a portion. The sample comprises roughly 200,000 clones, approximately 94% of which are singletons, and approximately 1.5% rests with the top ten. The source was peripheral blood, collected 28 days after the second dose of the MenACWY control vaccine. The receptor set was obtained from an adult who received the MenACWY meningococcal vaccine as a control. The CDR3 runs from the conserved cysteine through the conserved F or W. A D gene is named only where the DNA matches it firmly. Size is stated for part of the rows, as once, few or many counts, or as a class when the clone is expanded.

D	size	V	J	DNA	CDR3
.	.	TRBV7-9	TRBJ2-1	TGTGCCAGCAGCTACCAGGGTAATGAGCAGTTCTTC	CASSYQGNEQFF
.	.	TRBV21-1	TRBJ2-7	TGTGCCAGCAGCACCACAGGGGAGCAGTACTTC	CASSTTGEQYF
.	few	TRBV4-3	TRBJ1-1	TGCGCCAGCAGCCAAAGGCTGGAGGCTCCTCTTGTAGAAAACACTGAAGCTTTCTTT	CASSQRLEAPLVENTEAFF
.	.	TRBV6-5	TRBJ1-1	TGTGCCAGCATTTTAGGGGGTACGAACACTGAAGCTTTCTTT	CASILGGTNTEAFF
TRBD2	.	TRBV11-3	TRBJ2-2	TGTGCCAGCAGCTTAGGACTAGCGGGCGAGCTGTTTTTT	CASSLGLAGELFF
TRBD1	.	TRBV18	TRBJ1-5	TGTGCCAGCTCACTCAACAGGGGAGGCAATCAGCCCCAGCATTTT	CASSLNRGGNQPQHF
.	.	TRBV18	TRBJ1-2	TGTGCCAGCTCACCAAGCAGGGTATCGGATGGCTACACCTTC	CASSPSRVSDGYTF
TRBD1	.	TRBV14	TRBJ2-7	TGTGCCAGCAGCCAAGCCCTAGGGGGCATGGGCGAGCAGTACTTC	CASSQALGGMGEQYF
.	.	TRBV6-6	TRBJ2-7	TGTGCCAGCATTAAGCCCGGGGGCAGCCACGAGCAGTACTTC	CASIKPGGSHEQYF
.	.	TRBV7-9	TRBJ2-3	TGTGCCAGCAGCTTAAGACGCCAGGACACAGATACGCAGTATTTT	CASSLRRQDTDTQYF
TRBD1	once	TRBV5-4	TRBJ2-7	TGTGCCAGCAGCTTGGGAGGGGGGACAGGCCCCTACGAGCAGTACTTC	CASSLGGGTGPYEQYF
TRBD1	.	TRBV28	TRBJ1-6	TGTGCCAGCACTGACAGGGGGCATTCACCCCTCCACTTT	CASTDRGHSPLHF
TRBD2	.	TRBV6-5	TRBJ2-1	TGTGCCAGCAGAAATCTAGCGGGAGATGAGCAGTTCTTC	CASRNLAGDEQFF
.	.	TRBV6-5	TRBJ1-6	TGTGCCAGCAGACAGGGAAGCATGTCACCCCTCCACTTT	CASRQGSMSPLHF
TRBD1	.	TRBV2	TRBJ1-2	TGTGCCAGCAGGAAGACAGGGACTACGTTAGGGGACTATGGCTACACCTTC	CASRKTGTTLGDYGYTF
TRBD2	.	TRBV7-2	TRBJ2-5	TGTGCCAGCAGCCACGGAGGGACTAGGACTAGGGAGACCCAGTACTTC	CASSHGGTRTRETQYF